The entry that follows covers one T cell receptor beta chain sequence. Its antigen is not identified. This sample is drawn from a study of STAT5B mutations in CD4+ large granular lymphocyte leukemia. Findings and limits, study-wide: Main leukemic clonotypes were patient-specific, but approximately 27% appeared at low frequency elsewhere. Without putative leukemic clones, patient CD4-sorted repertoires remained more clonal than healthy CD4+ repertoires. Compared with healthy controls (2/35), patient top clones favored TRBV06 (8/27).

The authors' processing: The detection floor for productive clonotype frequency was 2.59 x 10-5. Using immunoSEQ multiplex PCR, the repertoire was profiled, and TCRdb retains in-frame clones only, with some absent. The V and J calls and the clone size are those of that table, but D and trimming were determined from the DNA. The data show 20,000 to 25,000 clones, with 79% seen just once and around 0.4% held by the top ten. The CDR3 totals 14 residues. The ends were cut back, 0 bases at V and 2 bases at J, with 8 bases in the middle. Per germline, CDR1 SGHDT and CDR2 YYEEEE. The TCR was taken from a human donor in good health. The chain employs TRBV5-6 and TRBJ2-5, with D unclear. Specimen: CD4+ T cells from blood buffy coats. The CDR3 DNA follows: TGTGCCAGCAGCTTGGTTCCCTCACAAGAGACCCAGTACTTC. Amino acids: CASSLVPSQETQYF.